This T cell receptor beta chain is from a study of shared clonotypes between healthy human individuals. Study-level information: Per donor, three plates held CD4 naive cells, three held CD4 memory, two held CD8 naive and one held CD8 memory.

Clones were sequenced by immunoSEQ multiplex PCR, and TCRdb holds only the in-frame ones, with some missing. The data show 1.6 million or so clones, approximately 98.5% seen once. This receptor was obtained from a man younger than 45 in good health. Material: naive CD4+ T cells sorted from blood. Subset here: CD45RA+ positively selected.

The CDR3 is CASQRDRGTDTQYF. The CDR3 coding sequence is TGTGCCAGCCAACGGGACAGGGGGACAGATACGCAGTATTTT. The chain combines TRBV6-1 with TRBJ2-3, with 11 nucleotides matching TRBD1. V lost 8 bases and J lost 3; bases outside the gene matches: 4. Germline V gene lookup returns CDR1 MNHNS and CDR2 SASEGT. This CDR3 is built from 14 residues.